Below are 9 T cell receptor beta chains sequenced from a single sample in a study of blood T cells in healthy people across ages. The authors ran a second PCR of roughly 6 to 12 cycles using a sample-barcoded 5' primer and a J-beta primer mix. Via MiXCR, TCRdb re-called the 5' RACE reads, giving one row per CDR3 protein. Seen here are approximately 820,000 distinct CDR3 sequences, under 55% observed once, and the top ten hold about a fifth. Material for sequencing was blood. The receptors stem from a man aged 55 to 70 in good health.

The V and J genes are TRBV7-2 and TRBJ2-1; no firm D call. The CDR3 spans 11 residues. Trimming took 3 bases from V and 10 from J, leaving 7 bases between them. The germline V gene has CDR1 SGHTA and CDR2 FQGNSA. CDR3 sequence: CASSFGVEQFF. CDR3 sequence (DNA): TGTGCCAGCAGCTTCGGTGTCGAGCAGTTCTTC.

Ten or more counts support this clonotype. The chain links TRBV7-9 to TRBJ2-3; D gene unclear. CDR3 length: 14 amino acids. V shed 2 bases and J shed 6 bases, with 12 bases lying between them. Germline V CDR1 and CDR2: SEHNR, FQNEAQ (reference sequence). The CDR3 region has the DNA TGTGCCAGCAGCTTATTGGGGTCTGGGGATACGCAGTATTTT. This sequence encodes CASSLLGSGDTQYF.

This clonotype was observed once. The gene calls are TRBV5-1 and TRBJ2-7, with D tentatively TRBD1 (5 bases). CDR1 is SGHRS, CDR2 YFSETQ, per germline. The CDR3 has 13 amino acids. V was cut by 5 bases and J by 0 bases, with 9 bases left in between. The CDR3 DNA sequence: TGCGCCAGCAGTGGGGCGAACTCCTACGAGCAGTACTTC. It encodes CASSGANSYEQYF.

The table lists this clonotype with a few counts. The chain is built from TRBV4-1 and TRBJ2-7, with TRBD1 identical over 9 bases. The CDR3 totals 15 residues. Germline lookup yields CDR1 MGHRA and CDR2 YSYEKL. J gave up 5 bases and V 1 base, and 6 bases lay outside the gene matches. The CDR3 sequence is CASSQGDRVYNEQYF. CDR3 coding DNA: TGCGCCAGCAGCCAAGGGGACAGGGTGTACAACGAGCAGTACTTC.

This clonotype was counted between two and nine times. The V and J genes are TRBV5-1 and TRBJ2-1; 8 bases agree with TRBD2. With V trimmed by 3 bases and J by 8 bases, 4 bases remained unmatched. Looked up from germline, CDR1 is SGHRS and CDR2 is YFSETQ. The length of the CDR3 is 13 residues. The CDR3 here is CASSWQTSDEQFF. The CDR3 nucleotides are TGCGCCAGCAGCTGGCAGACTAGCGATGAGCAGTTCTTC.

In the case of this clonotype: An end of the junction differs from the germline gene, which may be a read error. The CDR3 spells CASSLAGAPNEQFF. In nucleotides, the CDR3 is TGTGCCAGCAGTCTAGCGGGGGCTCCCAATGAGCAGTTCTTC. The chain links TRBV12-3 or TRBV12-4 to TRBJ2-1; 10 bases line up with TRBD2. This CDR3 has 14 residues.

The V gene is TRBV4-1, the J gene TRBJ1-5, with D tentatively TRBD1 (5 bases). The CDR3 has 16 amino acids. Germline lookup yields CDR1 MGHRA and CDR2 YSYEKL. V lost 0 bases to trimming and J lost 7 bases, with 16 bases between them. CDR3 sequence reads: CASSQEENRWDQPQHF. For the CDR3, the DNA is TGCGCCAGCAGCCAAGAAGAGAACAGGTGGGACCAGCCCCAGCATTTT.

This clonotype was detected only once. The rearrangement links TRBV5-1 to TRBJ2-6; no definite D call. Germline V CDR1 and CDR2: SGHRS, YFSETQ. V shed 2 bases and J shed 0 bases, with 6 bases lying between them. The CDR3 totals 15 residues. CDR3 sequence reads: CASSFQDSGANVLTF. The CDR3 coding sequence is TGCGCCAGCAGCTTCCAGGACTCTGGGGCCAACGTCCTGACTTTC.

CDR3 in amino acids: CSVDSGLNEQFF. Written as DNA, the CDR3 is TGCAGCGTTGATTCAGGGCTGAATGAGCAGTTCTTC. The genes are TRBV29-1 and TRBJ2-1, with D possibly being TRBD1 (5 bases). Per germline, CDR1 SQVTM and CDR2 ANQGSEA. The ends were cut back, 3 bases at V and 7 bases at J, with 10 bases in the middle. The CDR3 is 12 amino acids.